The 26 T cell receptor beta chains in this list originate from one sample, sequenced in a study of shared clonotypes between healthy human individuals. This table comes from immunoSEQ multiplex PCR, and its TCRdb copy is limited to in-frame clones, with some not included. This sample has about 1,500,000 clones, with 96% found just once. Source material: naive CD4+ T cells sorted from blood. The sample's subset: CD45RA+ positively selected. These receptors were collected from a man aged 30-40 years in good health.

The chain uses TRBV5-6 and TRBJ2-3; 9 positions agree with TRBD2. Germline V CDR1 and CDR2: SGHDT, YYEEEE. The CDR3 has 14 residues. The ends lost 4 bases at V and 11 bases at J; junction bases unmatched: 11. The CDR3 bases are TGTGCCAGCAGCGAGAGTACTAGCGGGCGGGAGCAGTATTTT. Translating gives CASSESTSGREQYF.

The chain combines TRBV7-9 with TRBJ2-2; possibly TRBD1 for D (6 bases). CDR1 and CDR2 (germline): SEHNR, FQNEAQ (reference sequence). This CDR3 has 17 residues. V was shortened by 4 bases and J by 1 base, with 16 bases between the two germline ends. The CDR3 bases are TGTGCCAGCAGCTATGGACAGCTTCGAGGGAACACCGGGGAGCTGTTTTTT. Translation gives CASSYGQLRGNTGELFF.

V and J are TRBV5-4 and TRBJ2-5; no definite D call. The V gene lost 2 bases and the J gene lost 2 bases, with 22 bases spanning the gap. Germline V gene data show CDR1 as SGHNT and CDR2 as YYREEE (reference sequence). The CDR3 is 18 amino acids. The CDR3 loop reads CASSFPRATAPTQETQYF. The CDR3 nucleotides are TGTGCCAGCAGCTTCCCAAGGGCCACAGCACCTACGCAAGAGACCCAGTACTTC.

The CDR3 loop reads CASSYGLAGHTGELFF. The CDR3 DNA is TGCGCCAGCAGTTATGGACTAGCGGGACACACCGGGGAGCTGTTTTTT. V usage is TRBV5-1 and J usage is TRBJ2-2; 12 nucleotides agree with TRBD2. V shed 5 bases, J shed 3 bases, and the junction held 5 bases outside the gene matches. Germline assignment: CDR1 SGHRS and CDR2 YFSETQ. This CDR3 comprises 16 residues.

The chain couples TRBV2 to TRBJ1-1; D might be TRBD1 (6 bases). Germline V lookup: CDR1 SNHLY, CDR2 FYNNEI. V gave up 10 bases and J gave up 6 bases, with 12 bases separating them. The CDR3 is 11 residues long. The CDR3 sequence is CANPQGPEAFF. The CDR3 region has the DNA TGTGCCAATCCACAGGGACCTGAAGCTTTCTTT. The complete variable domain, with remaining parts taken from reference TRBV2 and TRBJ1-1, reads EPEVTQTPSHQVTQMGQEVILRCVPISNHLYFYWYRQILGQKVEFLVSFYNNEISEKSEIFDDQFSVERPDGSNFTLKIRSTKLEDSAMYFCANPQGPEAFFGQGTRLTVV.

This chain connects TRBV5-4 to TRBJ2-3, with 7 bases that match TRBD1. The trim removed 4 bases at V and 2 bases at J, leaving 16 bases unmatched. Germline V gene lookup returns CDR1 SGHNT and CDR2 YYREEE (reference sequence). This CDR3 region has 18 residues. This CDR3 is CASSVGTAVPLHTDTQYF. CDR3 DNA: TGTGCCAGCAGCGTGGGGACAGCCGTCCCCTTACACACAGATACGCAGTATTTT.

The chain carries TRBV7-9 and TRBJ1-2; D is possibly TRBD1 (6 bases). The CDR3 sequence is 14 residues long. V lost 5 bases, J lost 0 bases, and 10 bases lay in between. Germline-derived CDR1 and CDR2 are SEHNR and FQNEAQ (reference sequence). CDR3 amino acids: CASSEGTTNYGYTF. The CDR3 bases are TGTGCCAGCAGCGAGGGGACAACTAACTATGGCTACACCTTC.

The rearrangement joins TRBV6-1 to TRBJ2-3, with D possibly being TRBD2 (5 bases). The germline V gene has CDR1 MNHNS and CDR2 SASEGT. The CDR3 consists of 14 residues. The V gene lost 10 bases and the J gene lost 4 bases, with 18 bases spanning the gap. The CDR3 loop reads CAIAWGVGSDTQYF. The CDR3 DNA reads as TGTGCCATCGCCTGGGGAGTTGGGTCAGATACGCAGTATTTT.

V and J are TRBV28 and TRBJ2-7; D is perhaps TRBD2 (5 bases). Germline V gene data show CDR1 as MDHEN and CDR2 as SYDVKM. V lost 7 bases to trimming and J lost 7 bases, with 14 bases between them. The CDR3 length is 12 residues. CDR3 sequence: CASINRGLEQYF. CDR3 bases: TGTGCCAGCATTAACCGCGGGTTAGAGCAGTACTTC.

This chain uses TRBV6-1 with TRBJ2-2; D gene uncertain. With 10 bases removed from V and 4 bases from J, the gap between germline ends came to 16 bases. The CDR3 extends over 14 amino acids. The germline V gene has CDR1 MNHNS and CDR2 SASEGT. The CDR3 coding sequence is TGTGCCACCTTCTCCCCACCGGCCACCGGGGAGCTGTTTTTT. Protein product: CATFSPPATGELFF.

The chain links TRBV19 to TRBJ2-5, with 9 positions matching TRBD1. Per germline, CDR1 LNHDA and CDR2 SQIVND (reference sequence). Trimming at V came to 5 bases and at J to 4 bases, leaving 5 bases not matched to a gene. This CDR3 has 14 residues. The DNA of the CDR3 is TGTGCCAGTAGTCCTTCGGGACAGGGAGAGACCCAGTACTTC. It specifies CASSPSGQGETQYF.

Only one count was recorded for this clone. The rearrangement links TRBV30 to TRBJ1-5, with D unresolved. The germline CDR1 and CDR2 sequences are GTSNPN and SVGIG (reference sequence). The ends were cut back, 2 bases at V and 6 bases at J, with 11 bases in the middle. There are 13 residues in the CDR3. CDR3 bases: TGTGCCTGGAGTCAGTCGGGGATTCAGCCCCAGCATTTT. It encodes CAWSQSGIQPQHF.

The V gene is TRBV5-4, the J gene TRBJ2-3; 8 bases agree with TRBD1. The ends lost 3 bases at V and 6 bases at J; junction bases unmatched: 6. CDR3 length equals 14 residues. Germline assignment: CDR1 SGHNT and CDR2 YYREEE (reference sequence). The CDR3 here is CASSSTGVLDTQYF. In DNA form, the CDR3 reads TGTGCCAGCAGCTCGACAGGGGTACTGGATACGCAGTATTTT.

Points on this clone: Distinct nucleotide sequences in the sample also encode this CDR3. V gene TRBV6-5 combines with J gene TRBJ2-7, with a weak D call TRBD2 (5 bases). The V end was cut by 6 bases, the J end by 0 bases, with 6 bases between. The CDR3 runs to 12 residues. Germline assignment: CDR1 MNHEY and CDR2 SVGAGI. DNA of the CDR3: TGTGCCAGCAGGGGGAGCTCCTACGAGCAGTACTTC. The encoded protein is CASRGSSYEQYF.

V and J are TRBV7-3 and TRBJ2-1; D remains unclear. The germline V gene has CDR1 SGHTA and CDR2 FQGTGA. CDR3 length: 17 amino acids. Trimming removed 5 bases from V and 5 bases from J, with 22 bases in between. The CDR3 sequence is CASSKEASIGSNNEQFF. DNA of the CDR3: TGTGCCAGCAGCAAAGAGGCTTCAATTGGGTCTAACAATGAGCAGTTCTTC.

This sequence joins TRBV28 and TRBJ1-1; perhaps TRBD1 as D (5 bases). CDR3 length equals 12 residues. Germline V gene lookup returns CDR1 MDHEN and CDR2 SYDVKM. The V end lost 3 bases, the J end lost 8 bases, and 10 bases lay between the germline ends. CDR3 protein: CASSFRVSEAFF. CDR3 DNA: TGTGCCAGCAGTTTCAGGGTTTCCGAAGCTTTCTTT.

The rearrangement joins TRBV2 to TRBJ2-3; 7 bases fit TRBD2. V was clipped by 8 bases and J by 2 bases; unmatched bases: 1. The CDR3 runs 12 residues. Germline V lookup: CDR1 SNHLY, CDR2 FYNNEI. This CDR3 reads CASGLVTDTQYF. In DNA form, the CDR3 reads TGTGCCAGCGGACTAGTCACAGATACGCAGTATTTT.

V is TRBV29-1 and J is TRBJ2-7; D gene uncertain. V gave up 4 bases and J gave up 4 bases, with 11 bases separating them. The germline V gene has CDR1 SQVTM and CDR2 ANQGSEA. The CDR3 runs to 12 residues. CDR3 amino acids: CSVGRTPYEQYF. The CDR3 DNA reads TGCAGCGTTGGGCGGACCCCGTACGAGCAGTACTTC.

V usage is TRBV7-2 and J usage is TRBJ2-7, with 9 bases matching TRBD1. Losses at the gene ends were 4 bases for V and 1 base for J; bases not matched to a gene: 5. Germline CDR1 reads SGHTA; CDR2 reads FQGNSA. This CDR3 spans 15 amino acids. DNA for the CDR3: TGTGCCAGCAGCTACCGGACAGGGGAATCCTACGAGCAGTACTTC. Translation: CASSYRTGESYEQYF.

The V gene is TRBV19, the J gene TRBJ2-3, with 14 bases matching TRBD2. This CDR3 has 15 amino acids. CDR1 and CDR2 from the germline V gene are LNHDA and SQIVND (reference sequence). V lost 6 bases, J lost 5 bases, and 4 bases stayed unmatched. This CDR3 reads CASSLGLAGGDTQYF. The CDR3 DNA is TGTGCCAGTAGCCTTGGACTAGCGGGAGGAGATACGCAGTATTTT.

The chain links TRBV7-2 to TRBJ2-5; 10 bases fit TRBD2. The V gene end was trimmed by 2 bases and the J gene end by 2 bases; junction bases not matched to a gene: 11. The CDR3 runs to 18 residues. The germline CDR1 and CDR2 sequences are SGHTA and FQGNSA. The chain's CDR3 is CASSLLAPGLAIQETQYF. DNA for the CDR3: TGTGCCAGCAGCTTATTAGCCCCGGGACTAGCGATACAAGAGACCCAGTACTTC.

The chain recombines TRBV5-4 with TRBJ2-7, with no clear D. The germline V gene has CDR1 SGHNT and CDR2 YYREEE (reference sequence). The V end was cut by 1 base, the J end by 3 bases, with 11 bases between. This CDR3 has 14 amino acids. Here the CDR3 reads CASSLSGLVYEQYF. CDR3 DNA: TGTGCCAGCAGCTTGTCAGGCTTGGTCTACGAGCAGTACTTC.

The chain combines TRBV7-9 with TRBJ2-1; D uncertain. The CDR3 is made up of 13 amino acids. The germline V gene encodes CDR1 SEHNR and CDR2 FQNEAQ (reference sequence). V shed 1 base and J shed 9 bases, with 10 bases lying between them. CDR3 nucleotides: TGTGCCAGCAGCTTAGGGTGGCTGGTTGAGCAGTTCTTC. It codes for CASSLGWLVEQFF.

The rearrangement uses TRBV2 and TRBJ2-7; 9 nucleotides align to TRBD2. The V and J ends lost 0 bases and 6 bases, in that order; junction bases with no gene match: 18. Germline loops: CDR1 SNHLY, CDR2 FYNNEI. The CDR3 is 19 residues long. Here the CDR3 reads CASSEAMGYEAGGPGEQYF. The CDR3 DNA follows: TGTGCCAGCAGTGAAGCAATGGGTTACGAGGCGGGAGGGCCAGGCGAGCAGTACTTC.

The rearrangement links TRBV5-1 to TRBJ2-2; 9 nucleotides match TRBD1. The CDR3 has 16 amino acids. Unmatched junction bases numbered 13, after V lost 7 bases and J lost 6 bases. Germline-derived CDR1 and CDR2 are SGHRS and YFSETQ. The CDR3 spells CASAGTGSSTAGELFF. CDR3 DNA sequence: TGCGCCAGCGCCGGGACAGGGAGCTCCACGGCCGGGGAGCTGTTTTTT.

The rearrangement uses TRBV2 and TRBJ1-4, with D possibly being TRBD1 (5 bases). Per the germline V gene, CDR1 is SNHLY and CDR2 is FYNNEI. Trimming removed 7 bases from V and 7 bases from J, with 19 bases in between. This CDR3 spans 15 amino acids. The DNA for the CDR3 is TGTGCCAGCACTCCCACCCGGGGGAAGGGTGAAAAACTGTTTTTT. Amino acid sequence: CASTPTRGKGEKLFF.